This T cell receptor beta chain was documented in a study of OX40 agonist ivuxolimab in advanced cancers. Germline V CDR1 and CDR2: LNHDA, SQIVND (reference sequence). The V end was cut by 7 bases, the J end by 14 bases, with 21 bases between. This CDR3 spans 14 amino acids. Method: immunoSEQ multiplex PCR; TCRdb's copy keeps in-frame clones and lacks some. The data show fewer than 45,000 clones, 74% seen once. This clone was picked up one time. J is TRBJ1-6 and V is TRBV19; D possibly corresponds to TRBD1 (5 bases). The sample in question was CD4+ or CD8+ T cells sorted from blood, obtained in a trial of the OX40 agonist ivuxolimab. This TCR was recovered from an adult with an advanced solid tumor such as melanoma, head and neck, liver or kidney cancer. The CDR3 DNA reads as TGTGCCAGTACTGGTGTCGTAGCCTCGGGGGCCCTCCACTTT. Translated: CASTGVVASGALHF.